The 23 T cell receptor beta chains reported below all come from one sample, sequenced in a study of T cells in Graves' hyperthyroidism and ophthalmopathy (dated by TCRdb to the late 2010s). Library preparation used multiplex PCR. The instrument given in TCRdb is Illumina HiSeq 2000. The TCR beta CDR3 regions were amplified from RNA transcripts. The first round of RT-PCR for the TCR CDR3 was performed with the HTBI primer set and the Qiagen OneStep RT-PCR kit. TCRdb applied fastp at Q25 and MiXCR to the public reads, then kept only in-frame beta chains. Rows are combined by CDR3 protein, so each entry shows the most common genes and DNA. This sample has a few hundred thousand distinct CDR3 sequences in its table, and roughly 18% of those were observed once. Of the sample, 35% to 50% falls within the top ten clones. The specimen was blood. These receptors were collected from a man aged 18-30 years with Graves' ophthalmopathy.

This clonotype turned up a few times. The J gene is TRBJ1-2, the V gene TRBV4-1, with TRBD1 matching over 7 bases. Looked up from germline, CDR1 is MGHRA and CDR2 is YSYEKL. The V segment lost 1 base and the J segment 2 bases; nucleotides outside the gene matches: 10. The length of the CDR3 is 17 residues. The CDR3 DNA sequence: TGCGCCAGCAGCCAAGTCCCGGGACAGCTGTTAAACTATGGCTACACCTTC. Amino acids: CASSQVPGQLLNYGYTF.

This clonotype was seen only a few times. The chain couples TRBV14 to TRBJ2-3; 8 positions match TRBD2. This CDR3 has 15 residues. V dropped 4 bases and J dropped 4; count of bases not matched to a gene: 7. The V gene's germline CDR1 is SGHDN and CDR2 FVKESK. CDR3 coding DNA: TGTGCCAGCAGCCCCCGGCTAGCGGGTGCAGATACGCAGTATTTT. Translating gives CASSPRLAGADTQYF.

This clonotype was recorded many times. The V and J genes are TRBV2 and TRBJ1-2, with TRBD1 matching over 9 bases. This CDR3 spans 12 amino acids. V was clipped by 6 bases and J by 8 bases; unmatched bases: 4. Germline CDR1 and CDR2: SNHLY and FYNNEI. This CDR3 is CASRRTGEGYTF. CDR3 bases: TGTGCCAGCAGGAGGACAGGGGAAGGCTACACCTTC. Full variable domain (missing parts from reference TRBV2 and TRBJ1-2): EPEVTQTPSHQVTQMGQEVILRCVPISNHLYFYWYRQILGQKVEFLVSFYNNEISEKSEIFDDQFSVERPDGSNFTLKIRSTKLEDSAMYFCASRRTGEGYTFGSGTRLTVV.

This chain connects TRBV29-1 to TRBJ1-1, with TRBD1 matching over 9 bases. After removal of 7 bases from V and 5 bases from J, the junction contained 11 bases not matched to a gene. This CDR3 has 14 amino acids. The germline V gene has CDR1 SQVTM and CDR2 ANQGSEA. CDR3 amino acids: CSATGTGYMTEAFF. For the CDR3, the DNA is TGCAGCGCCACCGGGACAGGGTATATGACTGAAGCTTTCTTT.

The chain combines TRBV10-3 with TRBJ1-1; 11 bases fit TRBD1. V lost 10 bases and J lost 11; bases outside the gene matches: 9. Germline V lookup: CDR1 ENHRY, CDR2 SYGVKD. CDR3 length equals 12 residues. The CDR3 nucleotides read TGTGCCACCCGCCCCGGACAGGGGGCGGCTTTCTTT. Amino acid sequence: CATRPGQGAAFF.

In this sample, this clonotype turned up many times. The chain joins TRBV20-1 to TRBJ2-5; D possibly corresponds to TRBD2 (6 bases). This CDR3 has 14 residues. CDR1 is DFQATT, CDR2 SNEGSKA, per germline (reference sequence). The V gene lost 1 base and the J gene lost 3 bases, with 12 bases spanning the gap. CDR3 coding DNA: TGCAGTGCTAGAGCGGGGGAGTCCAAAGAGACCCAGTACTTC. Amino acid sequence: CSARAGESKETQYF.

The genes are TRBV9 and TRBJ1-4; D might be TRBD1 (5 bases). CDR3 length: 14 residues. Germline V CDR1 and CDR2: SGDLS, YYNGEE. V was cut by 0 bases and J by 8 bases, with 11 bases left in between. Written as DNA, the CDR3 is TGTGCCAGCAGCGTAGAGGGGTTGAAGGAAAAACTGTTTTTT. Translating it yields CASSVEGLKEKLFF. The whole variable domain, remainder taken from reference TRBV9 and TRBJ1-4, is DSGVTQTPKHLITATGQRVTLRCSPRSGDLSVYWYQQSLDQGLQFLIQYYNGEERAKGNILERFSAQQFPDLHSELNLSSLELGDSALYFCASSVEGLKEKLFFGSGTQLSVL.

This clonotype was recorded a few times. A much bigger clone sits one base away, suggesting this may be a read error. V gene TRBV6-1 combines with J gene TRBJ1-5; TRBD1 aligns across 10 bases. This CDR3 comprises 13 residues. V shed 7 bases, J shed 6 bases, and the junction held 3 bases outside the gene matches. Germline V gives CDR1 MNHNS, CDR2 SASEGT. CDR3 sequence: CASKTGGGQPQHF. The CDR3 nucleotides read TGTGCCAGCAAGACAGGGGGCGGTCAGCCCCAGCATTTT.

This clonotype appeared a few times. The chain recombines TRBV11-3 with TRBJ2-2; 12 bases map to TRBD2. Trimming removed 5 bases from V and 0 bases from J; junction bases left unmatched: 4. The germline gives CDR1 SGHNT, CDR2 YENEEA. The CDR3 consists of 17 residues. The CDR3 sequence is CASSTGLAGTNTGELFF. CDR3 sequence (DNA): TGTGCCAGCAGCACCGGACTAGCGGGGACGAACACCGGGGAGCTGTTTTTT.

This clonotype was counted only a few times. The chain carries TRBV19 and TRBJ1-6; TRBD1 matches 9 bases. The trim removed 5 bases at V and 6 bases at J, leaving 14 bases unmatched. The CDR3 covers 18 residues. CDR1 LNHDA and CDR2 SQIVND come from the germline V gene (reference sequence). CDR3 bases: TGTGCCAGTAGTCCGGGACCGGGACAGGGAACGGGTAATTCACCCCTCCACTTT. This encodes CASSPGPGQGTGNSPLHF.

This clonotype was seen more than once but under ten times. V usage is TRBV4-1 and J usage is TRBJ2-1; D unresolved. This CDR3 is 13 amino acids long. Trimming pared 0 bases from V and 9 bases from J, leaving 9 bases between. Per germline, CDR1 MGHRA and CDR2 YSYEKL. The chain's CDR3 is CASSQDYGFEQFF. CDR3 DNA sequence: TGCGCCAGCAGCCAAGATTATGGGTTTGAGCAGTTCTTC.

The V and J genes are TRBV5-1 and TRBJ1-5; no firm D call. Trimming stripped 1 base from V and 6 bases from J, with 11 bases between. The CDR3 is 14 residues long. Germline CDR1 is SGHRS and CDR2 is YFSETQ. For the CDR3, the DNA is TGCGCCAGCAGCTTGTTCGTGGGCGGTCAGCCCCAGCATTTT. It encodes CASSLFVGGQPQHF.

This clonotype was detected only a few times. This rearrangement joins TRBV5-6 to TRBJ1-3; D possibly corresponds to TRBD1 (6 bases). Trimming shortened V by 2 bases and J by 4 bases, and 13 bases separated the two germline ends. CDR3 size: 15 residues. The germline gives CDR1 SGHDT, CDR2 YYEEEE. The CDR3 region is CASSFRGPWGNTIYF. CDR3 nucleotide sequence: TGTGCCAGCAGCTTCCGGGGGCCCTGGGGAAACACCATATATTTT.

CDR3 sequence reads: CASSHGVEDSNTEAFF. DNA for the CDR3: TGTGCCAGCAGCCACGGGGTGGAGGACTCAAACACTGAAGCTTTCTTT. The rearrangement joins TRBV6-1 to TRBJ1-1; D is undetermined. V was clipped by 6 bases and J by 2 bases, with 19 bases between them. Germline CDR1 is MNHNS and CDR2 is SASEGT. There are 16 residues in the CDR3.

This clonotype was counted many times. The rearrangement joins TRBV2 to TRBJ2-3; D is undetermined. The CDR3 covers 13 residues. Trimming removed 5 bases at V and 5 bases at J, with 11 bases between. Germline CDR1 reads SNHLY; CDR2 reads FYNNEI. The CDR3, as DNA: TGTGCCAGCAGTCCCGGGCCGCGAGATACGCAGTATTTT. This codes for CASSPGPRDTQYF.

This clonotype came up a few times. The chain joins TRBV5-1 to TRBJ2-1; 13 bases line up with TRBD2. The CDR3 is 16 residues long. Trimming at V came to 7 bases and at J to 6 bases, leaving 10 bases not matched to a gene. The germline V gene has CDR1 SGHRS and CDR2 YFSETQ. Written as DNA, the CDR3 is TGCGCCAGCTCCCAACGGACTAGCGGGGGTATCAATGAGCAGTTCTTC. It codes for CASSQRTSGGINEQFF.

V gene TRBV10-3 combines with J gene TRBJ2-6; no reliable D call. Germline values: CDR1 ENHRY, CDR2 SYGVKD. The CDR3 is 12 residues long. V was trimmed by 8 bases and J by 2 bases, leaving 4 bases between them. The CDR3 nucleotides are TGTGCCATCGAGACTGGGGCCAACGTCCTGACTTTC. Translating gives CAIETGANVLTF.

This clonotype was counted only a few times. The chain uses TRBV20-1 and TRBJ1-5, with 7 bases aligning to TRBD1. The CDR3 consists of 15 residues. V shed 2 bases and J 3 bases; nucleotides not matched to a gene: 7. CDR1 and CDR2 (germline): DFQATT, SNEGSKA (reference sequence). In DNA form, the CDR3 reads TGCAGTGCTAGATCCGGACAGGTCTACAATCAGCCCCAGCATTTT. Translated: CSARSGQVYNQPQHF.

This clonotype was observed many times. V gene TRBV7-9 combines with J gene TRBJ2-7; no definite D call. CDR1 is SEHNR and CDR2 is FQNEAQ in the germline V gene (reference sequence). V was shortened by 3 bases and J by 2 bases, with 5 bases between the two germline ends. The CDR3 is 12 residues long. This chain's CDR3 is CASSFGTYEQYF. CDR3 DNA sequence: TGTGCCAGCAGCTTTGGGACCTACGAGCAGTACTTC.

This clonotype was seen many times. The chain's CDR3 is CASSTGESEGPGEQYF. The CDR3 bases are TGTGCCAGCAGCACGGGGGAGAGTGAAGGCCCGGGGGAGCAGTACTTC. The V gene is TRBV12-3 or TRBV12-4, the J gene TRBJ2-7, with D possibly being TRBD2 (6 bases). Trimming removed 6 bases from V and 7 bases from J, with 25 bases in between. This CDR3 is built from 16 residues.

This clonotype was seen repeatedly, ten times or more. The V and J genes are TRBV12-3 or TRBV12-4 and TRBJ2-2; no clear D gene. This CDR3 region has 14 residues. V was shortened by 3 bases and J by 2 bases, with 7 bases between the two germline ends. The CDR3 protein is CASSFEPNTGELFF. CDR3 bases: TGTGCCAGCAGTTTTGAGCCAAACACCGGGGAGCTGTTTTTT.

The V and J genes are TRBV20-1 and TRBJ2-7; D unclear. V was clipped by 6 bases and J by 5 bases, with 14 bases between them. Per germline, CDR1 DFQATT and CDR2 SNEGSKA (reference sequence). This CDR3 has 12 amino acids. CDR3 residues: CSALRIAHEQYF. In nucleotides, the CDR3 is TGCAGTGCGCTGAGGATTGCCCACGAGCAGTACTTC.

This clonotype was detected a few times. The gene calls are TRBV18 and TRBJ2-7; 8 bases line up with TRBD1. V shed 0 bases, J shed 3 bases, and the junction held 4 bases outside the gene matches. The germline V gene encodes CDR1 KGHSH and CDR2 LQKENI. The CDR3 runs to 15 residues. The CDR3 DNA is TGTGCCAGCTCACCACCCGGGACAGGAGACTACGAGCAGTACTTC. This gives the protein CASSPPGTGDYEQYF.